These T cell receptor beta chains were read from a single sample in a study of CD8+CD57+ T cells in acquired aplastic anemia. TCRdb passed the reads through MiXCR, listing each CDR3 protein once. This sample has 86,000 or so distinct CDR3 sequences; under 50% occur once, and the top ten carry roughly 70%. Sequenced: sorted CD4+, CD8+, or CD8+CD57+ T cells (not recorded which) from PBMCs. The receptors derive from a human donor in good health, serving as a control. CDR3s include the opening cysteine and the closing phenylalanine or tryptophan. A D gene is named only where the DNA matches it firmly.

v_call	j_call	d_call	cdr3_aa
TRBV10-1	TRBJ1-5	TRBD1	CASSQGANQPQHF
TRBV12-5	TRBJ2-7	NA	CASGLERTYEQYF
TRBV10-3	TRBJ1-6	NA	CASSYSVSGENNSPLHF
TRBV6-1	TRBJ1-2	TRBD1	CASKSPGTAHGYTF
TRBV9	TRBJ2-3	NA	CASSVGDRDTQYF
TRBV20-1	TRBJ2-7	TRBD2	CSARDLLAGGPPYEQYF
TRBV10-3	TRBJ1-2	NA	CAISDRNLTRGQANYGYTF
TRBV19	TRBJ1-2	NA	CASSIRGNYGYTF
TRBV7-2	TRBJ2-7	NA	CASSVGPLYEQYF
TRBV25-1	TRBJ1-5	NA	CASSLLGERAEAFFGRQVDQPQHF
TRBV19	TRBJ2-1	NA	CASSIRRGDNEQFF
TRBV12-3/TRBV12-4	TRBJ2-7	NA	CASSDGTQEQYF
TRBV19	TRBJ2-7	NA	CASSLQGGLLSEQYF
TRBV7-8	TRBJ2-7	TRBD2	CASSLAGATHEQYF
TRBV4-1	TRBJ1-2	NA	CASSQGGNYGYTF
TRBV10-3	TRBJ2-3	NA	CAISSTGSTDTQYF
TRBV7-9	TRBJ2-1	TRBD2	CASSPRAGALNEQFF
TRBV29-1	TRBJ2-5	TRBD1	CSVGDRGVQETQYF
TRBV10-3	TRBJ1-2	NA	CDISVSGSNYGYTF
TRBV5-5	TRBJ1-5	NA	CASSLTPNSNQPQHF
TRBV9	TRBJ2-1	TRBD1	CASSVGQGGDHKFF
TRBV6-4	TRBJ1-2	NA	CASSLSGASYGYTF
TRBV4-1	TRBJ1-2	NA	CASSQDPQGSYGYTF
TRBV11-3	TRBJ1-1	NA	CASSPWTGMNTEAFF
TRBV15	TRBJ2-7	NA	CATSRDLSADGYEQYF
TRBV11-3	TRBJ2-7	NA	CASSSAGGYKQYF
TRBV9	TRBJ1-3	NA	CASKPSLSGNTIYF
TRBV2	TRBJ1-2	NA	CASSGSGDHGYTF
TRBV7-9	TRBJ2-7	TRBD1	CASSGRTGGLF
TRBV19	TRBJ1-1	NA	CASAPNPGTEAFF
TRBV7-6	TRBJ2-7	NA	CASSLDQYEQYF
TRBV2	TRBJ1-1	NA	CASETNTEAFF
TRBV30	TRBJ1-1	NA	CAWSEPGSEAFF
TRBV2	TRBJ1-1	NA	CAGSYSITSNTEAFF
TRBV7-9	TRBJ1-1	NA	CASSLSWGTEAFF